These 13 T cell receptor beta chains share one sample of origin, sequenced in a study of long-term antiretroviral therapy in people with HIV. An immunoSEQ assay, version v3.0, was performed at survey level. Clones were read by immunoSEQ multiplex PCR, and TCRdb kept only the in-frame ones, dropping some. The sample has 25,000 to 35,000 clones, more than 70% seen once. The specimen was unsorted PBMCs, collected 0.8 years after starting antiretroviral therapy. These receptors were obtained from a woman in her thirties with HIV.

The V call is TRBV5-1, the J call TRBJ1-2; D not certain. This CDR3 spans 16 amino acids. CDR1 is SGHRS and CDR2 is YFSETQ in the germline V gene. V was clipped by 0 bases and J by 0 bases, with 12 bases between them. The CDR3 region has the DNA TGCGCCAGCAGCTTGGCCGGGAATCAAGCTAACTATGGCTACACCTTC. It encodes CASSLAGNQANYGYTF.

The CDR3 DNA follows: TGTGCCAGCAGGGGAACGACAGGGATTGAAGCTTTCTTT. This translates into CASRGTTGIEAFF. The chain couples TRBV6-1 to TRBJ1-1; 7 bases line up with TRBD1. The CDR3 has 13 amino acids. From germline, CDR1 is MNHNS and CDR2 SASEGT. V gave up 6 bases and J gave up 7 bases; unmatched junction bases: 8.

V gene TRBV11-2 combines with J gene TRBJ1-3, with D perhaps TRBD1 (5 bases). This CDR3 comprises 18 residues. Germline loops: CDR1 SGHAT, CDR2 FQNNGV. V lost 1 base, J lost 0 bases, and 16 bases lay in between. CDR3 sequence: CASSLGERIGGSGNTIYF. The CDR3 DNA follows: TGTGCCAGCAGCTTAGGAGAGCGAATCGGGGGCTCTGGAAACACCATATATTTT.

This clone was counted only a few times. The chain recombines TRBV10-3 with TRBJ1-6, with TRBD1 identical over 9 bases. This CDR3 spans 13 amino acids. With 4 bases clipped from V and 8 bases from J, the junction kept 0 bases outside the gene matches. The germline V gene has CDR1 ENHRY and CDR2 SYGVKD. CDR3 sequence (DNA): TGTGCCATCAGTGGGGACAGGGATTCACCCCTCCACTTT. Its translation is CAISGDRDSPLHF.

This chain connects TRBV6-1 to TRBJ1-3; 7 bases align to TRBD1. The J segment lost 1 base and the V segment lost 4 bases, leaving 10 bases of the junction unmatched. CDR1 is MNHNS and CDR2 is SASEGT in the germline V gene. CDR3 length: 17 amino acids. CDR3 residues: CASSGRDSRFSGNTIYF. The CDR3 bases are TGTGCCAGCAGTGGCCGGGACAGCAGATTTTCTGGAAACACCATATATTTT.

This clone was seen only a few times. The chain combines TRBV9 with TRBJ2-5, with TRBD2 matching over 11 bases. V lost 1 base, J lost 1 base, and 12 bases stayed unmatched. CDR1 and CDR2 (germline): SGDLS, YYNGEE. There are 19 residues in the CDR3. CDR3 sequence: CASSVLAGGSGWSQETQYF. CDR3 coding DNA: TGTGCCAGCAGCGTACTAGCGGGGGGCTCCGGATGGTCCCAAGAGACCCAGTACTTC.

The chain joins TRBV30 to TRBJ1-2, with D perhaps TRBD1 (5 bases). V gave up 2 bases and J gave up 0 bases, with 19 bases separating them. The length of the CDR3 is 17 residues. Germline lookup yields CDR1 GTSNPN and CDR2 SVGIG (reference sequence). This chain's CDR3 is CAWSTTGRGVANYGYTF. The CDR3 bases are TGTGCCTGGAGTACCACAGGCCGAGGGGTAGCTAACTATGGCTACACCTTC.

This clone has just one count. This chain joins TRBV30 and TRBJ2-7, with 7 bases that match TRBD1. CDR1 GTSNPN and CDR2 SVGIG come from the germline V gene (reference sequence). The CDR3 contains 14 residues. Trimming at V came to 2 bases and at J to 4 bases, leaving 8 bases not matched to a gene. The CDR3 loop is CAWSSPYRGYEQYV. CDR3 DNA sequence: TGTGCCTGGAGTTCCCCATACAGGGGTTACGAGCAGTACGTC.

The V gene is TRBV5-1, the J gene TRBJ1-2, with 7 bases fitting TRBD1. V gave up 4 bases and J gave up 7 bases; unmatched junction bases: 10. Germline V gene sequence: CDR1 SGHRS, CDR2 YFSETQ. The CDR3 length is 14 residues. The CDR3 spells CASSVPQGGSGYTF. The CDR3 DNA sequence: TGCGCCAGCAGCGTACCCCAGGGGGGCTCTGGCTACACCTTC.

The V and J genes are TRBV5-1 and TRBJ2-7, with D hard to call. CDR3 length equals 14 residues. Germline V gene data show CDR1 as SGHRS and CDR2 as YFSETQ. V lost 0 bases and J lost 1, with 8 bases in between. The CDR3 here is CASSLAAGSYEQYF. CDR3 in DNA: TGCGCCAGCAGCTTGGCTGCAGGATCCTACGAGCAGTACTTC.

CDR3 in amino acids: CASSLDRGRGEQYV. The CDR3 DNA sequence: TGTGCCAGCAGCTTAGATCGAGGGAGGGGCGAGCAGTACGTC. The genes are TRBV11-2 and TRBJ2-7; 7 bases map to TRBD2. The junction had 5 bases not matched to a gene; V was cut back by 0 bases and J by 6 bases. The length of the CDR3 is 14 residues. In germline, CDR1 is SGHAT, CDR2 FQNNGV.

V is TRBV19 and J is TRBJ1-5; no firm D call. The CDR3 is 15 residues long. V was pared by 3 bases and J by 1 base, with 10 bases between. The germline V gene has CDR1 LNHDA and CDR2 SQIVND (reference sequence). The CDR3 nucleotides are TGTGCCAGTAGTATTCAGGATTTGAGCAATCAGCCCCAGCATTTT. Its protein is CASSIQDLSNQPQHF.

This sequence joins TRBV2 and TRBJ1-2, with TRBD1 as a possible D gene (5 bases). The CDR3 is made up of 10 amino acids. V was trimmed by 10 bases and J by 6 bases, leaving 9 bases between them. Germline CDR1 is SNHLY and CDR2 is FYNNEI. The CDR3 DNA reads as TGTGCCAAACTGACAGATGGCTACACCTTC. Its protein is CAKLTDGYTF.